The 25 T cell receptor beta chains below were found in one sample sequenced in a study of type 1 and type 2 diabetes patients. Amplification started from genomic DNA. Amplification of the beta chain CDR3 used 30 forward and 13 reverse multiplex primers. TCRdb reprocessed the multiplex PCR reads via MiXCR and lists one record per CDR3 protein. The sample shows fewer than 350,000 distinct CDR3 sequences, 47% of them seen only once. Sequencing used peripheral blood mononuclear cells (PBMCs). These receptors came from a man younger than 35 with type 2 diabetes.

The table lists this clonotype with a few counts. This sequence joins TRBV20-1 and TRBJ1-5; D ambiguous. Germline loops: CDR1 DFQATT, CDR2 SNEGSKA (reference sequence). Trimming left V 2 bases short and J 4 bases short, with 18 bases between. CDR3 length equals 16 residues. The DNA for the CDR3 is TGCAGTGCTAGAACCTTGAGCCCCGTCAAAAATCAGCCCCAGCATTTT. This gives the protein CSARTLSPVKNQPQHF.

CDR3 amino acids: CASSVGTGNTIYF. The CDR3 DNA follows: TGTGCCAGCAGTGTAGGGACAGGAAACACCATATATTTT. The rearrangement uses TRBV25-1 and TRBJ1-3, with D perhaps TRBD1 (6 bases). CDR3 length: 13 residues. Germline V gives CDR1 MGHDK, CDR2 SYGVNS. V dropped 4 bases and J dropped 4 bases, with 8 bases sitting between them.

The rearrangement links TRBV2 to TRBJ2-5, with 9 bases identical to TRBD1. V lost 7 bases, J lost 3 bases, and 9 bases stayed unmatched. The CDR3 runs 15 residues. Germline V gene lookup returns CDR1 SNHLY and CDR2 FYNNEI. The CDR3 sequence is CASNQGQGGEETQYF. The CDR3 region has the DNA TGTGCCAGCAACCAGGGACAGGGCGGGGAAGAGACCCAGTACTTC.

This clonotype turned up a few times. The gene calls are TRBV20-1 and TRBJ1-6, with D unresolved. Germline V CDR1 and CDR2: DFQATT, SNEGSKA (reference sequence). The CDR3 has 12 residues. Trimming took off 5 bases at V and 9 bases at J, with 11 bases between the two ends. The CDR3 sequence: CSAPGVSSPLHF. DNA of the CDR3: TGCAGTGCTCCAGGTGTAAGTTCACCCCTCCACTTT.

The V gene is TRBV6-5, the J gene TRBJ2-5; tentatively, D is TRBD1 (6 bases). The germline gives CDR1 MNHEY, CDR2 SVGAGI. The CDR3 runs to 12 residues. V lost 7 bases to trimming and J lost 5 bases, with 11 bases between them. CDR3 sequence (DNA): TGTGCCAGCAAGGGGGATCCGGAGACCCAGTACTTC. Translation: CASKGDPETQYF.

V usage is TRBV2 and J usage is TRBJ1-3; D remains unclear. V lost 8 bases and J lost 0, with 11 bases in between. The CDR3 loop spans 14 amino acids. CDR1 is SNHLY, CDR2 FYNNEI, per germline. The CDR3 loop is CASQAFSSGNTIYF. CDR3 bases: TGTGCCAGCCAAGCCTTCTCCTCTGGAAACACCATATATTTT.

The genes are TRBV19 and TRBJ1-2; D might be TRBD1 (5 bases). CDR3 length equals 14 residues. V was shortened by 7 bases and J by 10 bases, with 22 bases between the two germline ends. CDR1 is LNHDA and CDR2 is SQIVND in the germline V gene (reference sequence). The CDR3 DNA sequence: TGTGCCAGTACCTCCCCCGATCGGGACCAGGACTACACCTTC. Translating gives CASTSPDRDQDYTF. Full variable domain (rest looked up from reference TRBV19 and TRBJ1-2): DGGITQSPKYLFRKEGQNVTLSCEQNLNHDAMYWYRQDPGQGLRLIYYSQIVNDFQKGDIAEGYSVSREKKESFPLTVTSAQKNPTAFYLCASTSPDRDQDYTFGSGTRLTVV.

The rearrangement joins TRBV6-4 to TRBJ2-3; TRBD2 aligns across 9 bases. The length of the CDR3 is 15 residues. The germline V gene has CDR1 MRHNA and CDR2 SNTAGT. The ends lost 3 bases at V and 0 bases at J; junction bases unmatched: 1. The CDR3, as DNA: TGTGCCAGCAGTGAACTAGCGGGTAGCACAGATACGCAGTATTTT. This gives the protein CASSELAGSTDTQYF.

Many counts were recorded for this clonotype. CDR3 in DNA: TGTGCCACCAGCAGAGAACGAGCTAATGAAAAACTGTTTTTT. Its translation: CATSRERANEKLFF. The J gene is TRBJ1-4, the V gene TRBV15; D is unclear. The CDR3 runs 14 residues. The V end was cut by 0 bases, the J end by 3 bases, with 5 bases between. CDR1 is LNHNV, CDR2 YYDKDF, per germline (reference sequence).

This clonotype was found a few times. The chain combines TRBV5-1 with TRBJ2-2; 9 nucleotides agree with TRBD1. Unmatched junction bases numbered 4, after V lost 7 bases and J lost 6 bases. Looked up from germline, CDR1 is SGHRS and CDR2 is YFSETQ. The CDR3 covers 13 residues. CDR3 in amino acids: CASRTGAAGELFF. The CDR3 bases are TGCGCCAGCCGGACAGGGGCGGCCGGGGAGCTGTTTTTT.

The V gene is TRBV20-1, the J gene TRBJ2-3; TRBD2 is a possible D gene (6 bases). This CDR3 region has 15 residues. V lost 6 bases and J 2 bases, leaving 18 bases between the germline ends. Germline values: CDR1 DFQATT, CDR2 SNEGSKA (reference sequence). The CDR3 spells CSALGGPRATDTQYF. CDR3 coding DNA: TGCAGTGCACTTGGAGGGCCCAGGGCCACAGATACGCAGTATTTT.

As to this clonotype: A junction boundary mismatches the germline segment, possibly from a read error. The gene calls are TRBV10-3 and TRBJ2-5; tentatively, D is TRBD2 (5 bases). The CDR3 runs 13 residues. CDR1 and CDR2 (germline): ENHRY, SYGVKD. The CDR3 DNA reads TGTGCCAGCAGTTACGACTATCAAGAGACCCAGTACTTC. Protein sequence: CASSYDYQETQYF.

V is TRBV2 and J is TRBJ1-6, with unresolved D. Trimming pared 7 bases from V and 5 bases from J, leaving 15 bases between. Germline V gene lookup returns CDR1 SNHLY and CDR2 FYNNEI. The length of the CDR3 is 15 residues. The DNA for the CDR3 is TGTGCCAGCAAGGCGGTAAAGGTGGATAATTCACCCCTCCACTTT. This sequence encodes CASKAVKVDNSPLHF. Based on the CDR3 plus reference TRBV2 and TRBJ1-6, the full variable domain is EPEVTQTPSHQVTQMGQEVILRCVPISNHLYFYWYRQILGQKVEFLVSFYNNEISEKSEIFDDQFSVERPDGSNFTLKIRSTKLEDSAMYFCASKAVKVDNSPLHFGNGTRLTVT.

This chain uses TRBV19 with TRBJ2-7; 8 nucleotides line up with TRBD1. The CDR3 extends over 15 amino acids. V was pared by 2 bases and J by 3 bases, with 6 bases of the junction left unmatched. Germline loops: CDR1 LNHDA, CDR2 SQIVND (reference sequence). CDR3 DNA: TGTGCCAGTAGTATAACCCGAGGACAGGGCTACGAGCAGTACTTC. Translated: CASSITRGQGYEQYF.

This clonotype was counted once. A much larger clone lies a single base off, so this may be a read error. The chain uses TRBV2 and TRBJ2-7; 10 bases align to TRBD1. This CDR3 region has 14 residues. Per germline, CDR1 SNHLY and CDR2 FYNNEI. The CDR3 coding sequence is TGTGCCACCCTTCGGGACAGGGGATCCTGCGAGCAGTACTTC. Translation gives CATLRDRGSCEQYF.

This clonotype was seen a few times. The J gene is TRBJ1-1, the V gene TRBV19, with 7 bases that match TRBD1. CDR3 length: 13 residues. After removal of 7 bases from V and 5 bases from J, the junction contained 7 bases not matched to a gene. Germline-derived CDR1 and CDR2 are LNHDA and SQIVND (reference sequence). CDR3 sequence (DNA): TGTGCCAGTACCGAACAGGGGTATACTGAAGCTTTCTTT. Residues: CASTEQGYTEAFF.

CDR3 DNA sequence: TGCAGTGCTAGGTCTCCTAGTGGCCACGAGCAGTACTTC. Its protein product is CSARSPSGHEQYF. This chain uses TRBV20-1 with TRBJ2-7; no definite D call. V was shortened by 3 bases and J by 5 bases, with 14 bases between the two germline ends. The CDR3 is 13 amino acids. Germline CDR1 is DFQATT and CDR2 is SNEGSKA (reference sequence).

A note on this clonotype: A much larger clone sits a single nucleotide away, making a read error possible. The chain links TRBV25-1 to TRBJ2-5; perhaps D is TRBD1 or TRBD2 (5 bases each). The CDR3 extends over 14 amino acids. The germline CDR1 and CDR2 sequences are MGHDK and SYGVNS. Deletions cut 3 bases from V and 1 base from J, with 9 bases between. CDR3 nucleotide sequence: TGTGCCAGCAGTGATAGGGACGGCCAAGAGACCCAGTACTTC. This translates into CASSDRDGQETQYF. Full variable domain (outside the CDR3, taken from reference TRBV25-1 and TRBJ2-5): EADIYQTPRYLVIGTGKKITLECSQTMGHDKMYWYQQDPGMELHLIHYSYGVNSTEKGDLSSESTVSRIRTEHFPLTLESARPSHTSQYLCASSDRDGQETQYFGPGTRLLVL.

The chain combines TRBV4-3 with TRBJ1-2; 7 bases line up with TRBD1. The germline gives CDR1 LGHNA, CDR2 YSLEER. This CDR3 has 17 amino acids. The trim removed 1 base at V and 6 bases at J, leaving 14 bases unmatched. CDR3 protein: CASSQVTPGGMGNGYTF. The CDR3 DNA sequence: TGCGCCAGCAGCCAAGTCACCCCAGGGGGAATGGGAAATGGCTACACCTTC.

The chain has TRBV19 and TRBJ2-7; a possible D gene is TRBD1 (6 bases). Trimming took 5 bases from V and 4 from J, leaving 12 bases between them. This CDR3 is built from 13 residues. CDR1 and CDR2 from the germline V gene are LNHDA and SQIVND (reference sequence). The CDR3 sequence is CASSSGTKYEQYF. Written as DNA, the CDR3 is TGTGCCAGTAGTTCCGGGACAAAGTACGAGCAGTACTTC.

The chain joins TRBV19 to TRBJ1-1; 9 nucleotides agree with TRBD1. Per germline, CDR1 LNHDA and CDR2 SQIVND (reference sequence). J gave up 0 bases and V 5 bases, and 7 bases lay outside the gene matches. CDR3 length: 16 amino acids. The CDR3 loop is CASSPRTGALNTEAFF. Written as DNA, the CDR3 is TGTGCCAGTAGTCCCCGGACAGGGGCGTTGAACACTGAAGCTTTCTTT.

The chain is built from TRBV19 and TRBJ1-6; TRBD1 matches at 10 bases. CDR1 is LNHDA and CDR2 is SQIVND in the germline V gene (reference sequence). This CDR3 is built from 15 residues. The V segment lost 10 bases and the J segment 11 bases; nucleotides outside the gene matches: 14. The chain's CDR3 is CATSTGGGINPPLHF. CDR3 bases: TGTGCCACCTCGACAGGGGGCGGGATAAATCCACCCCTCCACTTT.

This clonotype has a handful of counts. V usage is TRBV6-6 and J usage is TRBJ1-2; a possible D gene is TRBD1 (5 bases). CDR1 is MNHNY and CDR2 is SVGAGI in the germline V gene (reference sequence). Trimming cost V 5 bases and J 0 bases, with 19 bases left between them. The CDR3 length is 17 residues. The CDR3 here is CASSEPTGLRANYGYTF. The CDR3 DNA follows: TGTGCCAGCAGTGAACCCACAGGTCTACGAGCTAACTATGGCTACACCTTC.

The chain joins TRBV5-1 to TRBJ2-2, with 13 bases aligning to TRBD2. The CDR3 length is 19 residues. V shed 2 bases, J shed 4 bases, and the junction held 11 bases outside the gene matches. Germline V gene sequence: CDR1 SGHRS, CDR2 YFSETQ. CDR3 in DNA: TGCGCCAGCAGCTTAAGCAGACTAGCGGGAGGCACCTTCACCGGGGAGCTGTTTTTT. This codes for CASSLSRLAGGTFTGELFF.

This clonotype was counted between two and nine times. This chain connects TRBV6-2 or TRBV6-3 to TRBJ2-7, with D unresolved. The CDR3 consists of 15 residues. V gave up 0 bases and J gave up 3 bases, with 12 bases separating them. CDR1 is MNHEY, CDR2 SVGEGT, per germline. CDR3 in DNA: TGTGCCAGCAGTTACTCTGGCCAGGCAAGCTACGAGCAGTACTTC. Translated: CASSYSGQASYEQYF.